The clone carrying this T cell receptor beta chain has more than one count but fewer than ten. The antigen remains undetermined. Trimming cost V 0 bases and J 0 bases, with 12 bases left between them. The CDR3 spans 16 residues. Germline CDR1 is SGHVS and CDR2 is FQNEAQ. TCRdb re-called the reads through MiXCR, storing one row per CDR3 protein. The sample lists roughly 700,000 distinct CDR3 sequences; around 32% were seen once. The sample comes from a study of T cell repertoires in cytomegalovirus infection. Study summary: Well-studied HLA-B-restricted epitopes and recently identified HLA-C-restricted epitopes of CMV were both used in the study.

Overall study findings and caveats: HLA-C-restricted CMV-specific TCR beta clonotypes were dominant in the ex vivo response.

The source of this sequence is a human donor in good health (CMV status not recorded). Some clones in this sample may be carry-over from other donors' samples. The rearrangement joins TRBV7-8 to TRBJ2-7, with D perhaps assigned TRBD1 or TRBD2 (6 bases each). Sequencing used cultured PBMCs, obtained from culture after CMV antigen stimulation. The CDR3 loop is CASSLAGGPSSYEQYF. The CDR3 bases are TGTGCCAGCAGCTTAGCGGGGGGCCCGAGCTCCTACGAGCAGTACTTC.